The clone carrying this T cell receptor (beta chain) was seen ten or more times. One entry per CDR3 protein results from TCRdb running MiXCR on the PCR reads. The table has hundreds of thousands of distinct CDR3 sequences, 25% seen once. This CDR3 has 13 amino acids. The V end was cut by 7 bases, the J end by 1 base, with 10 bases between. Germline V CDR1 and CDR2: MDHEN, SYDVKM. This record comes from a study of molecular identifiers for immune sequencing clone quantification. This receptor was obtained from a human donor in good health. Some libraries in this study had Jurkat cell RNA spiked in. V usage is TRBV28 and J usage is TRBJ2-5, with a possible D match to TRBD2 (6 bases). Sequencing was done on a sample of naive CD8+ T cells from blood, with Jurkat cell RNA spiked in. Indicated subset: FACS-sorted CD8+CD4-CCR7+CD45RA+ naive T cells. CDR3 amino acids: CASTPGGQETQYF. The DNA for the CDR3 is TGTGCCAGCACCCCCGGGGGCCAAGAGACCCAGTACTTC.